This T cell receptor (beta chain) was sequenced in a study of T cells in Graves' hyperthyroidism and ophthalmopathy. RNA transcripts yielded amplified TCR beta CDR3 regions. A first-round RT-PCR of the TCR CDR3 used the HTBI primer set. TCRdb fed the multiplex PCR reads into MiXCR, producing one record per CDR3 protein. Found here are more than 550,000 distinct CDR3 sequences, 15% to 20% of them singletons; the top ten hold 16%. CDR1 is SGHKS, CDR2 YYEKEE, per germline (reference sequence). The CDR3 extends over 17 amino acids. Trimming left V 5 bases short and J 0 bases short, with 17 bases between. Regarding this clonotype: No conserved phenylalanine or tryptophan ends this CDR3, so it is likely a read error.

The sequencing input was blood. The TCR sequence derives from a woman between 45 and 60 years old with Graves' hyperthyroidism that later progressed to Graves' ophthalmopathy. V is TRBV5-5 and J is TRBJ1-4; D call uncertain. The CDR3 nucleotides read TGTGCCAGCAGTTTTACAGCAGATACTGCAACTAATGAAAAACTGTTTTCT. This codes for CASSFTADTATNEKLFS.